This T cell receptor (beta chain) was identified in a study of cytomegalovirus exposure and HLA in healthy donors. For the study at large: Counted in an early data release were 85 million or so unique TCRs from HLA-typed donors. General observations from the study: Common viral pathogens were later found to be apparently linked to several of the most significant clusters.

PCR was performed using 60 Vbeta and 13 Jbeta primers. Generated by immunoSEQ multiplex PCR, the TCRdb table keeps only in-frame clones and is missing some. The data hold about 210,000 clones, with around 76% observed a single time. Concerning this clone itself: Its antigen is still unknown.

J was trimmed by 0 bases and V by 5 bases; bases with no gene match: 4. CDR1 and CDR2 (germline): SEHNR, FQNEAQ (reference sequence). The CDR3 runs 15 residues. The sequence came from a man in his forties in good health and CMV-seropositive. The V call is TRBV7-9, the J call TRBJ1-3, with TRBD1 matching over 7 bases. Input material: PBMCs. The CDR3 sequence is CASSAGQFSGNTIYF. In DNA form, the CDR3 reads TGTGCCAGCAGCGCGGGACAGTTCTCTGGAAACACCATATATTTT.